This passage covers 3 T cell receptor beta chains from one sample sequenced in a study of chemoradiotherapy in HPV16-positive cancers. The method was immunoSEQ multiplex PCR; TCRdb's version includes in-frame clones alone and lacks a portion of them. This sample has 11,000 to 15,000 clones, with about nine tenths found just once. Material: blood, obtained from a patient who underwent chemoradiotherapy. The receptors come from a human donor with HPV-associated anogenital cancer.

The sample holds one count of this clone. This chain connects TRBV11-2 to TRBJ1-5; no firm D call. V lost 0 bases and J lost 6, with 9 bases in between. This CDR3 contains 14 residues. Germline CDR1 and CDR2: SGHAT and FQNNGV. The DNA for the CDR3 is TGTGCCAGCAGCTTAGACCCTTGGGGTCAGCCCCAGCATTTT. Protein product: CASSLDPWGQPQHF.

This clone was counted a single time. The chain links TRBV5-4 to TRBJ1-1; 12 positions agree with TRBD1. CDR1 SGHNT and CDR2 YYREEE come from the germline V gene (reference sequence). This CDR3 is built from 15 residues. After removal of 2 bases from V and 5 bases from J, the junction contained 4 bases not matched to a gene. The CDR3 DNA reads as TGTGCCAGCAGCTTACCGGGACAGGGGGCAACTGAAGCTTTCTTT. The encoded protein is CASSLPGQGATEAFF.

The chain carries TRBV5-1 and TRBJ1-2, with a possible D match to TRBD1 (5 bases). The germline V gene encodes CDR1 SGHRS and CDR2 YFSETQ. V lost 0 bases, J lost 0 bases, and 15 bases lay in between. The CDR3 consists of 17 residues. The CDR3 spells CASSLDNRQLANYGYTF. The CDR3 DNA reads TGCGCCAGCAGCTTGGACAACAGACAGTTAGCTAACTATGGCTACACCTTC. Together with reference TRBV5-1 and TRBJ1-2, the CDR3 gives the full variable domain: KAGVTQTPRYLIKTRGQQVTLSCSPISGHRSVSWYQQTPGQGLQFLFEYFSETQRNKGNFPGRFSGRQFSNSRSEMNVSTLELGDSALYLCASSLDNRQLANYGYTFGSGTRLTVV.